This T cell receptor beta chain emerged from a study of OX40 agonist ivuxolimab in advanced cancers. Overall study: Dose-escalation patients were diagnosed with hepatocellular carcinoma, melanoma, renal cell cancer or head and neck cancer. Notes on the study in general: The authors also found low normalized T-cell clonal expansion in some nonresponders.

The germline gives CDR1 SGHRS, CDR2 YFSETQ. V lost 0 bases and J lost 4; bases outside the gene matches: 8. The CDR3 is made up of 17 amino acids. A word on this clone: Its antigen is undetermined.

Only in-frame clones appear in the TCRdb table, and some are missing; sequencing was by immunoSEQ multiplex PCR. The data show tens of thousands of clones, under 85% seen once. V is TRBV5-1 and J is TRBJ1-3, with TRBD1 identical over 9 bases. The TCR originated in an adult with an advanced solid tumor such as melanoma, head and neck, liver or kidney cancer. Sample: CD4+ or CD8+ T cells sorted from blood, taken in a trial of the OX40 agonist ivuxolimab. In DNA form, the CDR3 reads TGCGCCAGCAGCTTGGGTTTTGGGACAGGGAGAGGAAACACCATATATTTT. Its protein product is CASSLGFGTGRGNTIYF.